These T cell receptor beta chains were read from a single sample in a study of a mutant IDH1 vaccine in newly diagnosed glioma. Assay used: immunoSEQ multiplex PCR; TCRdb lists only in-frame clones, some missing. The sample consists of tens of thousands of clones, around 79% of them appearing once. This specimen consisted of PBMCs, obtained from a glioma patient treated with radiotherapy, temozolomide or both. The receptors were gathered from a man aged 25-45 years with glioma. CDR3s include the opening cysteine and the closing phenylalanine or tryptophan. Each record gives: J gene, D gene, clone size, V gene, CDR3 protein, CDR3 DNA. The D gene is left open where the match is weak. Not every row has a clone size; where given, it reads once, few, many or a size class.

TRBJ1-2 NA once TRBV19 CASSQRATPEGYTF TGTGCCAGCTCCCAGAGGGCTACTCCAGAGGGCTACACCTTC
TRBJ2-5 NA NA TRBV9 CASSVEKRAGETQYF TGTGCCAGCAGCGTGGAGAAGCGCGCGGGAGAGACCCAGTACTTC
TRBJ2-7 NA NA TRBV10-2 CASRDLRSSYEQYF TGCGCCAGCAGAGACCTAAGGAGCTCCTACGAGCAGTACTTC
TRBJ1-1 NA NA TRBV7-2 CASSFRGVVTEAFF TGTGCCAGCAGCTTCCGGGGAGTTGTCACTGAAGCTTTCTTT
TRBJ2-1 TRBD2 NA TRBV2 CASSEYSGRYLFF TGTGCCAGCAGTGAATATAGCGGGAGATATCTGTTCTTC
TRBJ2-7 NA NA TRBV15 CATSRDRGSGSYEQYF TGTGCCACCAGCAGAGATAGGGGCTCTGGTTCCTACGAGCAGTACTTC
TRBJ1-2 NA few TRBV30 CAWSVEGGGGYTF TGTGCCTGGAGTGTAGAAGGAGGCGGTGGCTACACCTTC
TRBJ2-2 NA NA TRBV19 CASSEGRLNTGELFF TGTGCCAGTAGTGAGGGACGGTTGAACACCGGGGAGCTGTTTTTT
TRBJ2-7 NA NA TRBV9 CASSPRYEQYF TGTGCCAGCAGCCCCAGGTACGAGCAGTACTTC
TRBJ2-5 TRBD1 NA TRBV5-1 CASSHQITGGLYQETQYF TGCGCCAGCAGCCATCAAATCACAGGGGGCTTGTACCAAGAGACCCAGTACTTC
TRBJ1-6 NA NA TRBV5-1 CASSLGVLGNSPLHF TGCGCCAGCAGCTTGGGGGTACTAGGTAATTCACCCCTCCACTTT
TRBJ1-2 TRBD1 NA TRBV28 CASDMSGQGTNYGYTF TGTGCCAGCGACATGTCAGGACAGGGCACTAACTATGGCTACACCTTC
TRBJ1-5 NA NA TRBV4-1 CASSHQRGGADQPQHF TGCGCCAGCAGCCACCAACGGGGGGGGGCGGATCAGCCCCAGCATTTT
TRBJ2-3 TRBD1 once TRBV5-1 CASSWGGQGTDTQYF TGCGCCAGCAGCTGGGGTGGACAGGGGACAGATACGCAGTATTTT
TRBJ2-5 NA NA TRBV5-1 CASSSGVRRARETQYF TGCGCCAGCAGCTCGGGGGTTAGAAGGGCGAGAGAGACCCAGTACTTC
TRBJ2-5 TRBD1 few TRBV5-5 CASSPGTGEETQYF TGTGCCAGCAGCCCTGGGACAGGGGAAGAGACCCAGTACTTC
TRBJ1-1 NA NA TRBV6-5 CASSYEPGISFF TGTGCCAGCAGTTACGAGCCAGGGATCTCTTTCTTT
TRBJ2-1 NA NA TRBV5-1 CASSSEVRAQGEQFF TGCGCCAGCAGCTCTGAGGTTCGGGCGCAGGGTGAGCAGTTCTTC
TRBJ1-4 TRBD1 once TRBV19 CASRSPGQGMIGEKLFF TGTGCCAGTAGGTCACCGGGACAGGGGATGATCGGTGAAAAACTGTTTTTT
TRBJ1-5 NA NA TRBV5-5 CASSFGGRSDQPQHF TGTGCCAGCAGCTTCGGGGGCAGGAGTGATCAGCCCCAGCATTTT
TRBJ2-7 NA large TRBV13 CASSLGGSWIGEQYF TGTGCCAGCAGCTTAGGCGGTAGCTGGATCGGGGAGCAGTACTTC
TRBJ2-6 NA NA TRBV6-4 CASSESGANVLTF TGTGCCAGCAGTGAATCTGGGGCCAACGTCCTGACTTTC
TRBJ2-7 TRBD1 NA TRBV19 CASSHRGSSYEQYF TGTGCCAGTAGTCACAGGGGGTCCTCCTACGAGCAGTACTTC
TRBJ2-3 NA NA TRBV15 CATSREADTQYF TGTGCCACCAGCAGAGAGGCGGATACGCAGTATTTT
TRBJ1-4 NA once TRBV12-5 CASGPPEKLFF TGTGCTAGTGGGCCCCCCGAAAAACTGTTTTTT
TRBJ2-3 NA NA TRBV7-9 CASSLVEDGPRLDTQYF TGTGCCAGCAGCTTAGTCGAGGACGGACCTAGGTTAGATACGCAGTATTTT